These T cell receptor beta chains were read from a single sample in a study of T cell repertoires in cytomegalovirus infection. No antigen has been identified for these receptors. TCRdb reanalysed the reads using MiXCR and keeps one entry per CDR3 protein. The table has about 700,000 distinct CDR3 sequences, around 30% seen once. The sequencing used cultured PBMCs, collected from culture after CMV antigen stimulation. These receptors originate from a human donor in good health (CMV status not recorded). Some clones in this sample may be carry-over from other donors' samples. Each CDR3 is given with its conserved first and last residue. Each record gives: V gene, clone size, J gene, D gene, CDR3 protein, CDR3 DNA. D genes are given only for firm matches. Only part of the rows carry a size: once, few, many, or a class if the clone is expanded.

TRBV10-3	few	TRBJ2-7	TRBD2	CAISERERGVYEQYF	TGTGCCATCAGTGAGAGGGAGCGGGGGGTCTACGAGCAGTACTTC
TRBV7-6	few	TRBJ2-5	TRBD1	CASSFRDREQETQYF	TGTGCCAGCAGCTTCCGGGACAGGGAACAAGAGACCCAGTACTTC
TRBV4-1	NA	TRBJ1-1	NA	CASSQDPRQRVEAFF	TGCGCCAGCAGCCAAGATCCGCGACAGAGGGTTGAAGCTTTCTTT
TRBV19	NA	TRBJ2-1	NA	CASQRQGLDEQFF	TGTGCCAGTCAGCGGCAGGGTCTAGATGAGCAGTTCTTC
TRBV6-6	few	TRBJ2-3	TRBD2	CASSYGFAGGPTDTQYF	TGTGCCAGCAGTTACGGTTTCGCGGGAGGGCCCACAGATACGCAGTATTTT
TRBV7-4	few	TRBJ2-1	NA	CASSEWGAYNEQFF	TGTGCCAGCAGCGAGTGGGGGGCTTACAATGAGCAGTTCTTC
TRBV12-3/TRBV12-4	NA	TRBJ2-1	NA	CASSGGQRSSYNEQFF	TGTGCCAGCAGTGGAGGACAGAGGAGCTCCTACAATGAGCAGTTCTTC
TRBV7-8	few	TRBJ2-1	TRBD2	CASSSLTSGGAWFF	TGTGCCAGCAGCTCCCTGACTAGCGGGGGGGCCTGGTTCTTC
TRBV4-3	few	TRBJ2-2	NA	CASSQVAVLAGELFF	TGCGCCAGCAGCCAAGTTGCGGTTTTGGCCGGGGAGCTGTTTTTT
TRBV18	NA	TRBJ2-7	TRBD1	CASSPQGQGIYEQYF	TGTGCCAGCTCACCGCAGGGACAGGGGATCTACGAGCAGTACTTC
TRBV4-3	few	TRBJ2-5	NA	CASSQDPANQETQYF	TGCGCCAGCAGCCAAGATCCCGCCAACCAAGAGACCCAGTACTTC
TRBV20-1	NA	TRBJ1-5	NA	CSASRPDQPQHF	TGCAGTGCTAGCCGGCCAGATCAGCCCCAGCATTTT
TRBV20-1	NA	TRBJ2-7	NA	CSARDLRRLYEQYF	TGCAGTGCTAGAGATCTCAGGAGATTATACGAGCAGTACTTC
TRBV7-2	many	TRBJ1-2	NA	CASSLARVGAHGYTF	TGTGCCAGCAGCTTAGCGCGGGTTGGTGCACATGGCTACACCTTC
TRBV3-1	NA	TRBJ1-6	NA	CASSLGHSNSPLHF	TGTGCCAGCAGCCTCGGACACAGTAATTCACCCCTCCACTTT
TRBV12-3/TRBV12-4	few	TRBJ2-5	NA	CASSLPQGQETQYF	TGTGCCAGCAGTTTACCCCAGGGTCAAGAGACCCAGTACTTC
TRBV5-1	few	TRBJ2-3	NA	CASSWAVGGTDTQYF	TGCGCCAGCAGCTGGGCGGTAGGAGGGACAGATACGCAGTATTTT
TRBV28	NA	TRBJ1-1	NA	CASSRGWNTEAFF	TGTGCCAGCAGTCGAGGCTGGAACACTGAAGCTTTCTTT
TRBV20-1	NA	TRBJ1-5	TRBD1	CSAATGRSGNQPQHF	TGCAGTGCTGCGACAGGGAGGTCGGGCAATCAGCCCCAGCATTTT
TRBV4-1	NA	TRBJ1-2	TRBD1	CASSQRQGPSYGYTF	TGCGCCAGCAGCCAACGACAGGGCCCCAGCTATGGCTACACCTTC
TRBV2	NA	TRBJ2-7	NA	CASSEERAYSYEQYF	TGTGCCAGCAGTGAAGAGAGGGCATATTCCTACGAGCAGTACTTC
TRBV20-1	NA	TRBJ1-5	NA	CSARRGPNQPQHF	TGCAGTGCTAGAAGGGGCCCCAATCAGCCCCAGCATTTT
TRBV5-1	NA	TRBJ1-4	TRBD1	CASSQGQGEETNEKLFF	TGCGCCAGCAGCCAGGGACAGGGAGAGGAAACTAATGAAAAACTGTTTTTT
TRBV7-9	few	TRBJ2-1	TRBD2	CASSLALAGSYNEQFF	TGTGCCAGCAGCTTAGCTCTAGCGGGTTCCTACAATGAGCAGTTCTTC
TRBV20-1	NA	TRBJ1-5	TRBD1	CSAVTGVGGNQPQHF	TGCAGTGCCGTAACAGGGGTGGGCGGCAATCAGCCCCAGCATTTT
TRBV12-3/TRBV12-4	few	TRBJ1-4	NA	CASSLALWGQLFF	TGTGCCAGCAGTTTAGCGCTATGGGGCCAACTGTTTTTT
TRBV7-9	NA	TRBJ1-4	NA	CASSLASHGPGEKLFF	TGTGCCAGCAGCTTAGCCAGTCACGGTCCAGGGGAAAAACTGTTTTTT
TRBV7-2	few	TRBJ1-4	NA	CASSLGGADEKLFF	TGTGCCAGCAGCTTAGGAGGGGCAGATGAAAAACTGTTTTTT
TRBV6-5	NA	TRBJ2-5	TRBD2	CASSYVGLAVETQYF	TGTGCCAGCAGTTACGTGGGACTAGCTGTGGAGACCCAGTACTTC
TRBV12-3/TRBV12-4	NA	TRBJ1-3	NA	CASSYGASGNTIYF	TGTGCCAGCAGTTATGGGGCTTCGGGAAACACCATATATTTT
TRBV6-5	few	TRBJ1-3	NA	CASSAIRRSGNTIYF	TGTGCCAGCAGTGCTATTCGACGCTCTGGAAACACCATATATTTT
TRBV6-2/TRBV6-3	NA	TRBJ2-5	TRBD2	CASSYLLGSGGEVETQYF	TGTGCCAGCAGTTACCTGCTCGGGTCGGGAGGGGAGGTGGAGACCCAGTACTTC
TRBV12-3/TRBV12-4	NA	TRBJ1-1	NA	CASSSNRDVVAFF	TGTGCCAGCAGTTCAAACAGGGATGTGGTAGCTTTCTTT